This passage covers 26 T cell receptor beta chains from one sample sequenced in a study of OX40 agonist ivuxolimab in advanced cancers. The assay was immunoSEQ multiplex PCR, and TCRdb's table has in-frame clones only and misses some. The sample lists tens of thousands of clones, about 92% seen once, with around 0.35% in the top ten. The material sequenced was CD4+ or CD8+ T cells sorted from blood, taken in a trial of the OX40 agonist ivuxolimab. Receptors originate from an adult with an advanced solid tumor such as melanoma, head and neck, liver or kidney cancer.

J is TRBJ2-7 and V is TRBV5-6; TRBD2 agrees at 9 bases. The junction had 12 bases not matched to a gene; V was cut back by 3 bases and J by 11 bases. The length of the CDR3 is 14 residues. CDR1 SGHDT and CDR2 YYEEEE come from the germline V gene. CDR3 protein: CASSSMGLAGMEYF. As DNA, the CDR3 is TGTGCCAGCAGCTCAATGGGGCTAGCGGGGATGGAGTACTTC.

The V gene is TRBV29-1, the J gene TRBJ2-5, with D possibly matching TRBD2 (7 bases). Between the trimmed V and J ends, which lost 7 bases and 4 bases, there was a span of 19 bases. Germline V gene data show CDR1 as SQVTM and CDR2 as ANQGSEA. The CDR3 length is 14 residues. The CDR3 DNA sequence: TGCAGCGCTGGGGGGGGCCTGGATCGAGAGACCCAGTACTTC. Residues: CSAGGGLDRETQYF.

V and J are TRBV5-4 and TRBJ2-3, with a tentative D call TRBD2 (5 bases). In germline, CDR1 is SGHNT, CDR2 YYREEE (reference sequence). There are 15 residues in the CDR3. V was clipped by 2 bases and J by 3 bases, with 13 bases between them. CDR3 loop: CASSLLGFYTDTQYF. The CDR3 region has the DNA TGTGCCAGCAGCTTACTAGGGTTTTATACAGATACGCAGTATTTT.

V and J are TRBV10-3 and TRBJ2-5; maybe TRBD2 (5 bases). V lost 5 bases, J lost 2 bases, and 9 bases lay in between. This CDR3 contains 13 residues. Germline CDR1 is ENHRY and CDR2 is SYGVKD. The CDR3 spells CAISTREQETQYF. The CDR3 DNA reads TGTGCCATCAGTACCCGGGAACAAGAGACCCAGTACTTC.

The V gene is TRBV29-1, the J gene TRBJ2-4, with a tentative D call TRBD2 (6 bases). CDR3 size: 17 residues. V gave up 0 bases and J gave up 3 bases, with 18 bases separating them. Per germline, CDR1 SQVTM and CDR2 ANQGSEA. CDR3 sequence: CSVEEIASVGDKNIQYF. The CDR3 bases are TGCAGCGTTGAAGAAATCGCTAGCGTGGGAGACAAAAACATTCAGTACTTC.

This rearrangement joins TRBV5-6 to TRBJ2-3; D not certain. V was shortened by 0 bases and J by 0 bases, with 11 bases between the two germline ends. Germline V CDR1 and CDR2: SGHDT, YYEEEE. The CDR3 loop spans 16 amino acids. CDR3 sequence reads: CASSLVGSSSTDTQYF. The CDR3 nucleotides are TGTGCCAGCAGCTTGGTCGGTTCTTCTAGCACAGATACGCAGTATTTT.

DNA for the CDR3: TGTGCCTGGATGACCGGTAACAGGGGGCCCTTCTCTGGAAACACCATATATTTT. This gives the protein CAWMTGNRGPFSGNTIYF. The chain is built from TRBV30 and TRBJ1-3; TRBD1 aligns across 9 bases. V lost 4 bases, J lost 0 bases, and 13 bases stayed unmatched. Germline V gene sequence: CDR1 GTSNPN, CDR2 SVGIG (reference sequence). This CDR3 contains 18 residues. Combining the CDR3 with reference TRBV30 and TRBJ1-3 gives the whole variable domain SQTIHQWPATLVQPVGSPLSLECTVEGTSNPNLYWYRQAAGRGLQLLFYSVGIGQISSEVPQNLSASRPQDRQFILSSKKLLLSDSGFYLCAWMTGNRGPFSGNTIYFGEGSWLTVV.

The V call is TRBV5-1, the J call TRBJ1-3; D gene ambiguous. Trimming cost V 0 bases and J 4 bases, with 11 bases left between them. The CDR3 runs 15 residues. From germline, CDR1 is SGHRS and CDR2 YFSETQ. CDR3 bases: TGCGCCAGCAGCTTGGCGACTGACCCCGGAAACACCATATATTTT. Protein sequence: CASSLATDPGNTIYF.

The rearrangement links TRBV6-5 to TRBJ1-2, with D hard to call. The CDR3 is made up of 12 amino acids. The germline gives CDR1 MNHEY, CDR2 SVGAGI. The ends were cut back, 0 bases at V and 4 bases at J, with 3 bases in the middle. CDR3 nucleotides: TGTGCCAGCAGTTACTCGGGCTATGGCTACACCTTC. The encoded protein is CASSYSGYGYTF.

CDR3 sequence reads: CASSLYNEQFF. The CDR3 region has the DNA TGTGCCAGCAGTTTGTACAATGAGCAGTTCTTC. This chain uses TRBV2 with TRBJ2-1; the D is unclear. Between the trimmed V and J ends, which lost 5 bases and 4 bases, there was a span of 3 bases. The CDR3 contains 11 residues. The germline V gene has CDR1 SNHLY and CDR2 FYNNEI.

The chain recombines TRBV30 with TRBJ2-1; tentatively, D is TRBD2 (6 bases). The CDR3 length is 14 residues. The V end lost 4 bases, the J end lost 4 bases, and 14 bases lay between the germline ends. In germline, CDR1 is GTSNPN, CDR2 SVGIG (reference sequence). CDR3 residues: CAWTRGNSYNEQFF. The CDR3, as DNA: TGTGCCTGGACGCGCGGGAACTCATACAATGAGCAGTTCTTC.

CDR3 bases: TGTGCCAGCAGTTTACTTGCCGAGCCCCAGCATTTT. The encoded protein is CASSLLAEPQHF. This rearrangement joins TRBV28 to TRBJ1-5; the D is unclear. V dropped 2 bases and J dropped 8 bases, with 7 bases sitting between them. The germline V gene has CDR1 MDHEN and CDR2 SYDVKM. The CDR3 runs to 12 residues. Full variable domain (remainder filled in from reference TRBV28 and TRBJ1-5): DVKVTQSSRYLVKRTGEKVFLECVQDMDHENMFWYRQDPGLGLRLIYFSYDVKMKEKGDIPEGYSVSREKKERFSLILESASTNQTSMYLCASSLLAEPQHFGDGTRLSIL.

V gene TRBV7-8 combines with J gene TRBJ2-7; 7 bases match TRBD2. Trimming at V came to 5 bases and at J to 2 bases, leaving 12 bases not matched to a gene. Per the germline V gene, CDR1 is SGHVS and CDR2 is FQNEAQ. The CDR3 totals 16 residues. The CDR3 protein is CASSPRSGGLAYEQYF. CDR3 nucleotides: TGTGCCAGCAGCCCAAGATCAGGAGGACTAGCCTACGAGCAGTACTTC.

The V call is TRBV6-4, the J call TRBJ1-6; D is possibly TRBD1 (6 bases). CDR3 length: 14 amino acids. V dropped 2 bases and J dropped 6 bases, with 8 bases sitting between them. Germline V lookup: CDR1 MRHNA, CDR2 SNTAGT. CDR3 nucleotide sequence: TGTGCCAGCAGTGACCAGGGGTTTAATTCACCCCTCCACTTT. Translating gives CASSDQGFNSPLHF.

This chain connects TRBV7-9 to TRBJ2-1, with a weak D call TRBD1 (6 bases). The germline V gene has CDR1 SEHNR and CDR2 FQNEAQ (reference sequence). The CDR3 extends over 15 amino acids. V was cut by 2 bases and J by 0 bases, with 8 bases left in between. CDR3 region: CASSLSGDSYNEQFF. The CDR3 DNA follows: TGTGCCAGCAGCTTATCAGGGGACTCCTACAATGAGCAGTTCTTC.

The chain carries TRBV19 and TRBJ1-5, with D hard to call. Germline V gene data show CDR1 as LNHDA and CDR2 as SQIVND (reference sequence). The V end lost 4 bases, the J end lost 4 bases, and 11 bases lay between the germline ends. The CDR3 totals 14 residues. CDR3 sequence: CASSTLRENQPQHF. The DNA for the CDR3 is TGTGCCAGTAGTACACTACGGGAAAATCAGCCCCAGCATTTT. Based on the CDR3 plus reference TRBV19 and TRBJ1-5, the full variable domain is DGGITQSPKYLFRKEGQNVTLSCEQNLNHDAMYWYRQDPGQGLRLIYYSQIVNDFQKGDIAEGYSVSREKKESFPLTVTSAQKNPTAFYLCASSTLRENQPQHFGDGTRLSIL.

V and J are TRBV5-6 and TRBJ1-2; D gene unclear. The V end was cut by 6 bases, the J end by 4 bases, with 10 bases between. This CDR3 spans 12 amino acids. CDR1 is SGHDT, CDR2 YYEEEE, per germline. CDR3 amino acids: CASTKDSYGYTF. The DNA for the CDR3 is TGTGCCAGCACCAAAGACTCCTATGGCTACACCTTC.

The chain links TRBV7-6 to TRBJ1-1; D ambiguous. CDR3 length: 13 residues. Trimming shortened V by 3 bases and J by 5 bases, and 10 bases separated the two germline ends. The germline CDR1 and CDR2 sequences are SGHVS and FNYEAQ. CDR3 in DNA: TGTGCCAGCAGCTTCGGGGTTTTAACTGAAGCTTTCTTT. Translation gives CASSFGVLTEAFF.

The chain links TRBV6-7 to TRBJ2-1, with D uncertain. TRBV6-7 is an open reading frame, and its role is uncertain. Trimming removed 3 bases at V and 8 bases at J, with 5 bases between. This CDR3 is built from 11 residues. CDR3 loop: CASSYYDEQFF. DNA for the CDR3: TGTGCCAGCAGTTATTATGATGAGCAGTTCTTC.

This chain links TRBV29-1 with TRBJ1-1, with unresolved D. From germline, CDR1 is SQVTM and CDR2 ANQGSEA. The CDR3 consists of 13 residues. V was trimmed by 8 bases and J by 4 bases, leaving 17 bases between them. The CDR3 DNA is TGCAGCCCCAAAAGGGAGGTTTCCACTGAAGCTTTCTTT. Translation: CSPKREVSTEAFF. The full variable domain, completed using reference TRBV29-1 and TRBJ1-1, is SAVISQKPSRDICQRGTSLTIQCQVDSQVTMMFWYRQQPGQSLTLIATANQGSEATYESGFVIDKFPISRPNLTFSTLTVSNMSPEDSSIYLCSPKREVSTEAFFGQGTRLTVV.

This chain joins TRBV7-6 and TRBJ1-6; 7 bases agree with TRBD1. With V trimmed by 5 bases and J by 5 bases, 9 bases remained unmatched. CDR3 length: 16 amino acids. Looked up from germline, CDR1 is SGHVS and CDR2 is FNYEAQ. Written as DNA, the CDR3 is TGTGCCAGCAGCAAACGGACAGGCGTAGATAATTCACCCCTCCACTTT. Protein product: CASSKRTGVDNSPLHF.

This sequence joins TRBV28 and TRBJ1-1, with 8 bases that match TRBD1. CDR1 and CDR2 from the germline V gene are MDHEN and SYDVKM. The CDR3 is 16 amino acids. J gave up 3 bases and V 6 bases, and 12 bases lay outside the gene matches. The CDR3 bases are TGTGCCAGCAGCACTCCCAGGGGGCATGGGGACACTGAAGCTTTCTTT. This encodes CASSTPRGHGDTEAFF.

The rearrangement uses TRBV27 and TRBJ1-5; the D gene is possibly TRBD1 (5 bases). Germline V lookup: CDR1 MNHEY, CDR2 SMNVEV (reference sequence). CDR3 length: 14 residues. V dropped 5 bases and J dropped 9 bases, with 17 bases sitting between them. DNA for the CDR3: TGTGCCAGCAGTCTCCAGGGCCTGCCCTGGCCCCAGCATTTT. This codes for CASSLQGLPWPQHF.

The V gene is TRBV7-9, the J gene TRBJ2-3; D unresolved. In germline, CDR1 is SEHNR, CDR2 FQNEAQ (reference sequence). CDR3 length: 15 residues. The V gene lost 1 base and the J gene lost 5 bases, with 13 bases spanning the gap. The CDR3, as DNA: TGTGCCAGCAGCTTAGGGGTGACGTCTGGAGATACGCAGTATTTT. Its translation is CASSLGVTSGDTQYF.

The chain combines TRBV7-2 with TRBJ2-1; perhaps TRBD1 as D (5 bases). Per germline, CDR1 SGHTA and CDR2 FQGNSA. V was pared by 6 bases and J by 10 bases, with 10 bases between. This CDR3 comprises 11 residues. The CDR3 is CASRGRTEQFF. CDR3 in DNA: TGTGCCAGCAGGGGGCGGACCGAGCAGTTCTTC.

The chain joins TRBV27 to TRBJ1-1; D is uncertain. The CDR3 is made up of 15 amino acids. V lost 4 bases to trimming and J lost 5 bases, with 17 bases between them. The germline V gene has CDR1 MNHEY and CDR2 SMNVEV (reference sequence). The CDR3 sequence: CASSSVAGRGTEAFF. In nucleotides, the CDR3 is TGTGCCAGCAGTTCGGTAGCGGGGAGAGGGACTGAAGCTTTCTTT.